Presented here are 11 T cell receptor beta chains from one specimen sequenced in a study of PD-1 blockade in classical Hodgkin lymphoma. Relapses following autologous stem cell transplantation were seen in all patients, with brentuximab vedotin exposure varying. Assay: immunoSEQ multiplex PCR; the TCRdb copy retains only in-frame clones and omits some. The table records fewer than 15,000 clones, roughly 86% of them present only once. The source was peripheral blood mononuclear cells (PBMCs), collected at baseline. The receptors were gathered from a human donor with classical Hodgkin lymphoma.

The V and J genes are TRBV2 and TRBJ1-1; 9 bases fit TRBD1. CDR1 is SNHLY, CDR2 FYNNEI, per germline. This CDR3 has 12 residues. Losses at the gene ends were 7 bases for V and 5 bases for J; bases not matched to a gene: 2. The CDR3 here is CASKQGATEAFF. The CDR3 DNA follows: TGTGCCAGCAAACAGGGGGCTACTGAAGCTTTCTTT.

The genes are TRBV19 and TRBJ2-2, with D perhaps matching TRBD1 (5 bases). There are 15 residues in the CDR3. V lost 9 bases and J lost 4, with 18 bases in between. Germline CDR1 and CDR2: LNHDA and SQIVND (reference sequence). This CDR3 is CASQGIGMATGELFF. The DNA for the CDR3 is TGTGCCAGCCAGGGAATAGGGATGGCCACCGGGGAGCTGTTTTTT.

V and J are TRBV13 and TRBJ2-1; a weak D match, TRBD2 (6 bases). Germline values: CDR1 PRHDT, CDR2 FYEKMQ (reference sequence). The CDR3 extends over 16 amino acids. Trimming removed 5 bases from V and 2 bases from J, with 16 bases in between. CDR3 sequence reads: CASSPASGDPYNEQFF. As DNA, the CDR3 is TGTGCCAGCAGCCCCGCGTCGGGGGACCCCTACAATGAGCAGTTCTTC.

This clone came up a few times. The chain joins TRBV5-1 to TRBJ2-1; D remains unclear. CDR3 length: 14 residues. Deletions cut 2 bases from V and 4 bases from J, with 10 bases between. Germline loops: CDR1 SGHRS, CDR2 YFSETQ. The CDR3: CASSLRIDYNEQFF. The CDR3 coding sequence is TGCGCCAGCAGCTTACGGATCGATTACAATGAGCAGTTCTTC.

For the CDR3, the DNA is TGTGCCACCAGCATGGGGGGTCTGAACACTGAAGCTTTCTTT. Translation: CATSMGGLNTEAFF. The chain links TRBV15 to TRBJ1-1, with D possibly TRBD1 on 5 matching bases. Germline values: CDR1 LNHNV, CDR2 YYDKDF (reference sequence). CDR3 size: 14 residues. The V end lost 4 bases, the J end lost 0 bases, and 9 bases lay between the germline ends.

V is TRBV4-1 and J is TRBJ1-5; D unclear. V was pared by 0 bases and J by 0 bases, with 3 bases between. Per germline, CDR1 MGHRA and CDR2 YSYEKL. The CDR3 covers 14 residues. The CDR3 loop is CASSQDNSNQPQHF. Written as DNA, the CDR3 is TGCGCCAGCAGCCAAGACAATAGCAATCAGCCCCAGCATTTT.

J is TRBJ2-1 and V is TRBV2; 8 bases fit TRBD2. With V trimmed by 6 bases and J by 7 bases, 8 bases remained unmatched. The CDR3 is 14 residues long. Per the germline V gene, CDR1 is SNHLY and CDR2 is FYNNEI. CDR3 coding DNA: TGTGCCAGCAGGCGACGGGGGGGCGAGAATGAGCAGTTCTTC. Protein product: CASRRRGGENEQFF.

The chain links TRBV30 to TRBJ2-7; no reliable D call. The CDR3 has 11 amino acids. Germline V gene sequence: CDR1 GTSNPN, CDR2 SVGIG (reference sequence). V dropped 4 bases and J dropped 3 bases, with 7 bases sitting between them. Here the CDR3 reads CAWTYGYEQYF. In DNA form, the CDR3 reads TGTGCCTGGACATACGGCTACGAGCAGTACTTC.

The V call is TRBV2, the J call TRBJ2-5; 10 nucleotides line up with TRBD2. Germline values: CDR1 SNHLY, CDR2 FYNNEI. This CDR3 comprises 15 residues. Losses at the gene ends were 3 bases for V and 1 base for J; bases not matched to a gene: 2. The CDR3, as DNA: TGTGCCAGCAGTGAGACTAGCGGGTTCCAAGAGACCCAGTACTTC. Amino acid sequence: CASSETSGFQETQYF.

The chain has TRBV7-9 and TRBJ2-1; 14 nucleotides line up with TRBD2. CDR1 is SEHNR, CDR2 FQNEAQ, per germline (reference sequence). This CDR3 region has 17 residues. Unmatched junction bases numbered 9, after V lost 3 bases and J lost 8 bases. The CDR3 loop is CASSLTGTSGSEYEQFF. The CDR3 DNA follows: TGTGCCAGCAGCTTGACCGGGACTAGCGGGAGTGAGTATGAGCAGTTCTTC. Combining the CDR3 with reference TRBV7-9 and TRBJ2-1 gives the whole variable domain DTGVSQNPRHKITKRGQNVTFRCDPISEHNRLYWYRQTLGQGPEFLTYFQNEAQLEKSRLLSDRFSAERPKGSFSTLEIQRTEQGDSAMYLCASSLTGTSGSEYEQFFGPGTRLTVL.

This chain connects TRBV29-1 to TRBJ2-5; 7 positions match TRBD1. This CDR3 region has 13 residues. Germline assignment: CDR1 SQVTM and CDR2 ANQGSEA. Germline trimming cut 7 bases from V and 2 bases from J; bases unmatched to any gene: 7. The CDR3 sequence is CSARRDRQETQYF. CDR3 sequence (DNA): TGCAGCGCTCGCAGGGACAGACAAGAGACCCAGTACTTC.